This T cell receptor beta chain was observed in a study of control samples from healthy donors and cancer patients. This clone has only a few counts. Libraries were prepared by immunoSEQ multiplex PCR; TCRdb keeps only in-frame clonotypes and omits some of them. The sample shows under 450,000 clones, 90% of them seen only once. The specimen was PBMCs. This sequence originates from a man aged 35-49 years with head and neck cancer.

In DNA form, the CDR3 reads TGTGCCAGCAGCCCCCCCTGGCCCAACACCGGGGAGCTGTTTTTT. Translation gives CASSPPWPNTGELFF. The V gene is TRBV5-6, the J gene TRBJ2-2; D is undetermined. V dropped 4 bases and J dropped 2 bases, with 12 bases sitting between them. CDR3 length: 15 residues. Germline CDR1 SGHDT, CDR2 YYEEEE.